The rows below give T cell receptor beta chains drawn from one sample of a study of blood T cell repertoires in COVID-19. The data were produced by immunoSEQ multiplex PCR, yet TCRdb's version contains in-frame clones alone and is incomplete. The sample includes around 160,000 clones, about 86% of them seen just once. Sequenced input: peripheral blood. Receptors originate from an elderly woman with acute or convalescent COVID-19. Each CDR3 is given with its conserved first and last residue. The D gene is left open where the match is weak. Clone size is stated in some rows and not others, as once, few, many or a class when expanded.

J	V	size	D	DNA	CDR3
TRBJ2-7	TRBV6-1	NA	TRBD1	TGTGCCAGCAGTGAATGGGGACAGGCCTCCTCCGAGCAGTACTTC	CASSEWGQASSEQYF
TRBJ2-2	TRBV11-2	NA	TRBD2	TGTGCCAGCAGCTTCGGAGCGGGGGGTTGGACCGGGGAGCTGTTTTTT	CASSFGAGGWTGELFF
TRBJ1-4	TRBV30	NA	NA	TGTGCCTGGAGTTCATCGGTCCTTATGAGGAGGACTAATGAAAAACTGTTTTTT	CAWSSSVLMRRTNEKLFF
TRBJ1-4	TRBV15	NA	NA	TGTGCCACCAGCAGGGACTTTAACGAAAAACTGTTTTTT	CATSRDFNEKLFF
TRBJ2-1	TRBV18	NA	NA	TGTGCCAGCTCACCGGGACAAGCCTACAATGAGCAGTTCTTC	CASSPGQAYNEQFF
TRBJ1-2	TRBV9	NA	TRBD1	TGTGCCAGCAGCGTAGGACAGGGTCGCTATGGCTACACCTTC	CASSVGQGRYGYTF
TRBJ2-1	TRBV18	NA	NA	TGTGCCAGCTCACCTTCCTATCCCTACAATGAGCAGTTCTTC	CASSPSYPYNEQFF
TRBJ2-3	TRBV25-1	once	NA	TGTGCCAGCGTTGGCGGGGAAGCCACAGATACGCAGTATTTT	CASVGGEATDTQYF
TRBJ2-2	TRBV11-1	NA	NA	TGTGCCAGCAGCTTGGGTCGGGGGAACACCGGGGAGCTGTTTTTT	CASSLGRGNTGELFF
TRBJ1-5	TRBV20-1	NA	NA	TGCAGTGCCCGAGGGAATCAGCCCCAGCATTTT	CSARGNQPQHF
TRBJ2-3	TRBV2	once	TRBD2	TGTGCCAGCAGTACCCTAGCGGGCATGGCTACGCAGTATTTT	CASSTLAGMATQYF
TRBJ1-4	TRBV24-1	NA	TRBD1	TGTGCCACCAGTGCCCGACAGGGTACTAATGAAAAACTGTTTTTT	CATSARQGTNEKLFF
TRBJ2-7	TRBV3-1/TRBV3-2	NA	TRBD2	TGTGCCAGCAGCTATTCTAGCGGGAGGGCGGGCTACGAGCAGTACTTC	CASSYSSGRAGYEQYF
TRBJ1-1	TRBV7-9	NA	TRBD1	TGTGCCAGCAGCAAACAGGGGTTTTTGGCTTTCTTT	CASSKQGFLAFF
TRBJ2-7	TRBV5-4	NA	NA	TGTGCCAGCAGCTCGGGGGTAGCGCGACGTAGTTTCGCCGAGCAGTACTTC	CASSSGVARRSFAEQYF
TRBJ2-2	TRBV5-1	NA	TRBD2	TGCGCCAGCAGCTTGGAGGCTAGCGGGGCCGGCACCGGGGAGCTGTTTTTT	CASSLEASGAGTGELFF
TRBJ1-5	TRBV25-1	once	TRBD1	TGTGCCAGCAGTGAAGGGGGGACAGGGGAGCTAGCCCATCAGCCCCAGCATTTT	CASSEGGTGELAHQPQHF
TRBJ2-7	TRBV27	few	TRBD1	TGTGCCAGCAGTTTAAGGGGCCGGGACAGGGTCCCCTACGAGCAGTACTTC	CASSLRGRDRVPYEQYF
TRBJ2-3	TRBV11-3	NA	NA	TGTGCCAGCAGCCCTAGTACAGATACGCAGTATTTT	CASSPSTDTQYF
TRBJ1-2	TRBV6-2/TRBV6-3	NA	NA	TGTGCCAGCAGTCCACCACGAGGCGGGTTTTGGGACTATGGCTACACCTTC	CASSPPRGGFWDYGYTF
TRBJ1-1	TRBV6-5	NA	TRBD1	TGTGCCAGCAGCCCCTTTCGACAGGGCACTGAAGCTTTCTTT	CASSPFRQGTEAFF
TRBJ1-2	TRBV19	NA	NA	TGTGCCAGTACCCACAGGGACGGAAGACGGATCACCTTC	CASTHRDGRRITF
TRBJ2-4	TRBV7-9	NA	TRBD1	TGTGCCAGCAGCTTAGACAGGGGGCTTGCCAAAAACATTCAGTACTTC	CASSLDRGLAKNIQYF
TRBJ2-1	TRBV5-1	NA	TRBD2	TGCGCCAGCAGCTTGGTTCTAGCGGGAGCTAATGAGCAGTTCTTC	CASSLVLAGANEQFF
TRBJ1-2	TRBV5-4	NA	NA	TGTGCCAGCAGCCTCAGGGTCATGGGGTATGGCTACACCTTC	CASSLRVMGYGYTF
TRBJ2-4	TRBV2	NA	NA	TGTGCCAGCAGTGGGCAAGCCAAAAACATTCAGTACTTC	CASSGQAKNIQYF